One T cell receptor beta chain is described in this entry. The antigen is unknown. This entry belongs to a study of CXCR3-negative and CXCR3-positive naive CD8 T cells. The TRB libraries of cDNA were built by UMI-labeled 5' RACE. TCRdb re-called the 5' RACE reads; every CDR3 protein appears as one record, without DNA. Recorded for this sample: roughly 89,000 distinct CDR3 sequences. Notes on the study in general: Similarly elevated diversity marked both naive subsets, with memory CD8+ cells showing far lower diversity.

Germline CDR1 reads SQVTM; CDR2 reads ANQGSEA. CDR3 length: 13 amino acids. The J gene is TRBJ1-1, the V gene TRBV29-1; without DNA, the TCRdb call of TRBD1 cannot be checked. Sequenced material: naive CXCR3- CD8+ T cells from blood. As for subset: CD45RO-CCR7+CD27+CD95- naive CD8+ T cells lacking CXCR3 (TNR3-). The receptor comes from a human donor in good health. Some clones in this sample may be carry-over from other donors' samples. The CDR3 spells CSVGGWFEEGAFF.